This TCR beta chain was retrieved from a study of OX40 agonist ivuxolimab in advanced cancers. The wider study: All patients had ivuxolimab intravenously every 2 weeks at 0.01 to 10 mg/kg. Study-wide points: At 0.1 to 3.0 mg/kg, clonal expansion of CD4+ and CD8+ blood T cells had occurred by week 6.

V shed 3 bases and J shed 5 bases, with 7 bases lying between them. The V gene's germline CDR1 is MNHNS and CDR2 SASEGT. This CDR3 comprises 12 residues. Clones were sequenced by immunoSEQ multiplex PCR, and TCRdb holds only the in-frame ones, with some missing. Among about 36,000 clones, 74% were seen once, and the ten largest hold less than 20%. This clone has just one count. What it binds is unknown. The specimen comprised CD4+ or CD8+ T cells sorted from blood, sampled in a trial of the OX40 agonist ivuxolimab. The genes are TRBV6-1 and TRBJ1-1; no definite D call. The TCR sequence derives from an adult with an advanced solid tumor such as melanoma, head and neck, liver or kidney cancer. CDR3 protein: CASSEGYTEAFF. The CDR3 nucleotides read TGTGCCAGCAGTGAGGGGTATACTGAAGCTTTCTTT.